This T cell receptor beta chain was profiled in a study of CD8 T cells in Susac syndrome. Negative isolation yielded CD4+ and CD8+ T cells, and FACS enriched TEMRA cells. The junction had 6 bases not matched to a gene; V was cut back by 6 bases and J by 12 bases. From germline, CDR1 is LGHNA and CDR2 YNFKEQ. This CDR3 contains 13 residues. When the RNA was reverse transcribed, random hexamers were used with an input of roughly 0.45 to 1 ug. With immunoSEQ multiplex PCR, TCR beta CDR3 was amplified across 54 Vbeta and 13 Jbeta. MiXCR, applied by TCRdb to the immunoSEQ multiplex PCR reads, yields one record per CDR3 protein. Found here are around 200,000 distinct CDR3 sequences, approximately 95% of them singletons; the top ten hold about 0.093%. General observations from the study: The authors acknowledged that their TCR sequencing and HLA analysis involved a relatively small number of individuals.

As to this clonotype: Its antigen is still unknown.

What was sequenced was CD4+ T cells from PBMCs. V gene TRBV4-2 combines with J gene TRBJ2-4; TRBD2 aligns across 12 bases. This TCR derives from a human donor with multiple sclerosis. The CDR3 coding sequence is TGTGCCAGCAGACCTAGCGGGGGGGCATCTCAGTACTTC. It translates to CASRPSGGASQYF.